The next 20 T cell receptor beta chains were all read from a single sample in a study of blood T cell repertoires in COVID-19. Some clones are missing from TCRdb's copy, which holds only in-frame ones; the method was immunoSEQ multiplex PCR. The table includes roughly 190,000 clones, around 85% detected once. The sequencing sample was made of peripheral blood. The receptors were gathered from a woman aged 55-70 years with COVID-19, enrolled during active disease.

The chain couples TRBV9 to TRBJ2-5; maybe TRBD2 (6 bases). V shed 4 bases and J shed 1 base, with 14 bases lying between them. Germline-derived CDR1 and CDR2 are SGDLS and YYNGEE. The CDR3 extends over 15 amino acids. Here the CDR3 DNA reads TGTGCCAGCAGCCCGCTGGGGGGACTCCAAGAGACCCAGTACTTC. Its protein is CASSPLGGLQETQYF.

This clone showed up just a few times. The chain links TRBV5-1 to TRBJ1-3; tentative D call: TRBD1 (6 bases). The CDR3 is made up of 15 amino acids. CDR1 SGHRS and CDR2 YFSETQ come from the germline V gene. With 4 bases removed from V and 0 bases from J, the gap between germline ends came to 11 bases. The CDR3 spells CASSPGQYSGNTIYF. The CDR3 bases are TGCGCCAGCAGCCCCGGACAGTACTCTGGAAACACCATATATTTT. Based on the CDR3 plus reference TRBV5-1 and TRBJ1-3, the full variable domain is KAGVTQTPRYLIKTRGQQVTLSCSPISGHRSVSWYQQTPGQGLQFLFEYFSETQRNKGNFPGRFSGRQFSNSRSEMNVSTLELGDSALYLCASSPGQYSGNTIYFGEGSWLTVV.

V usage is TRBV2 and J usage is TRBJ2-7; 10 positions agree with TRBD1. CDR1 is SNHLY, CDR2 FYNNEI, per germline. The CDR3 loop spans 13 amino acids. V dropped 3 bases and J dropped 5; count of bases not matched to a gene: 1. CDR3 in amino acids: CASSDDRGHEQYF. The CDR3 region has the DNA TGTGCCAGCAGTGACGACAGGGGGCACGAGCAGTACTTC.

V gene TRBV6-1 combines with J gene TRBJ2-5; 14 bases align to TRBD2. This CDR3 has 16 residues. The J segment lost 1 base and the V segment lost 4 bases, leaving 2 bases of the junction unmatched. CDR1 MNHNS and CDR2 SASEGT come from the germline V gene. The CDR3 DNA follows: TGTGCCAGCAGTGGACTAGCGGGAGGGCCCCAAGAGACCCAGTACTTC. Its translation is CASSGLAGGPQETQYF.

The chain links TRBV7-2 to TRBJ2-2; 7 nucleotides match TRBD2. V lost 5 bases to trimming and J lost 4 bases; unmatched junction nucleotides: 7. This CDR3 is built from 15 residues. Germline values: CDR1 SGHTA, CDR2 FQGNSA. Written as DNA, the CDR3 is TGTGCCAGCAGCGGGCGACTAGCAAGCACCGGGGAGCTGTTTTTT. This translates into CASSGRLASTGELFF.

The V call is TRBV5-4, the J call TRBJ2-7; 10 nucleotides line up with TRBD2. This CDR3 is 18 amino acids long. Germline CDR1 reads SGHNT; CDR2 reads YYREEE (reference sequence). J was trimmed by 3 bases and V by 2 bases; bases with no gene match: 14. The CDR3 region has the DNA TGTGCCAGCAGCTTTCGGACTAGCGGCAGACTAAAGCTCTACGAGCAGTACTTC. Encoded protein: CASSFRTSGRLKLYEQYF.

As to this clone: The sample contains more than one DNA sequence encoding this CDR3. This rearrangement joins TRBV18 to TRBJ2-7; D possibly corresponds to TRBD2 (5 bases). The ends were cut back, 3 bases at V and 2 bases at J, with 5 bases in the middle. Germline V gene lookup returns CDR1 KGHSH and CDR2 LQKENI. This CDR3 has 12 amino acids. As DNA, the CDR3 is TGTGCCAGCTCACCCGGGACCTACGAGCAGTACTTC. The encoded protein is CASSPGTYEQYF.

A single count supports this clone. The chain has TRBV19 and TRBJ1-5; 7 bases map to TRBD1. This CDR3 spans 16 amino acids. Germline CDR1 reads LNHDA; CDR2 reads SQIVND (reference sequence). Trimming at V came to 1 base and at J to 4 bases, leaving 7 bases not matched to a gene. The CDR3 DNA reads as TGTGCCAGTAGTATAGGGAACAGGGGAGTTAATCAGCCCCAGCATTTT. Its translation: CASSIGNRGVNQPQHF.

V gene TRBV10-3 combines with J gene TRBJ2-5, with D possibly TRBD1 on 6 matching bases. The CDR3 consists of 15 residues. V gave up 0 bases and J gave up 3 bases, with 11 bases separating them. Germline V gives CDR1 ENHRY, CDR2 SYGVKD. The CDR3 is CAISESRNREETQYF. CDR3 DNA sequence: TGTGCCATCAGTGAGTCGAGGAACAGGGAAGAGACCCAGTACTTC.

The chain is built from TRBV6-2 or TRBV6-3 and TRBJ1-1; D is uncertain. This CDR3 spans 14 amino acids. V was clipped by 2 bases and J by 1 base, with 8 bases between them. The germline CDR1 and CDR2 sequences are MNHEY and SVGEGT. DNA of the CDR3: TGTGCCAGCAGTTACGATAACAGGAACACTGAAGCTTTCTTT. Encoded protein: CASSYDNRNTEAFF.

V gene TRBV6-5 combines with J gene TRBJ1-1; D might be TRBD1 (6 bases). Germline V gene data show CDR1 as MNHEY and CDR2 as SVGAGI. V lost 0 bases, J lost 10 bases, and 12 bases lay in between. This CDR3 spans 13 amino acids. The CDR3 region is CASSYSRQGRAFF. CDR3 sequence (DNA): TGTGCCAGCAGTTACTCTAGGCAGGGGCGAGCTTTCTTT.

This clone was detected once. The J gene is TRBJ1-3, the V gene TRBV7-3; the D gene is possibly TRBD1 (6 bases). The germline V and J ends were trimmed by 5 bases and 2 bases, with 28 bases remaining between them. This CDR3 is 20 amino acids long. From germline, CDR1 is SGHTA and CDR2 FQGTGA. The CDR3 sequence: CASSRILTSGDTGPGNTIYF. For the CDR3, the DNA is TGTGCCAGCAGCCGAATTCTAACTTCAGGAGACACAGGGCCTGGAAACACCATATATTTT.

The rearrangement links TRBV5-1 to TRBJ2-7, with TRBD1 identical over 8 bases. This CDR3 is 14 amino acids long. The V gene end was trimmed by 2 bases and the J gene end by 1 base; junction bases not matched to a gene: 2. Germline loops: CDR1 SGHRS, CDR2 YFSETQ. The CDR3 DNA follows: TGCGCCAGCAGCTTTCGGACAGGGTCCTACGAGCAGTACTTC. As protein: CASSFRTGSYEQYF. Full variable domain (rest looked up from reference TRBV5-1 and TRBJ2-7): KAGVTQTPRYLIKTRGQQVTLSCSPISGHRSVSWYQQTPGQGLQFLFEYFSETQRNKGNFPGRFSGRQFSNSRSEMNVSTLELGDSALYLCASSFRTGSYEQYFGPGTRLTVT.

As DNA, the CDR3 is TGTGCCAGCTCACCAGGAGGGGGCTCGGGCTACACCTTC. Amino acids: CASSPGGGSGYTF. The chain links TRBV18 to TRBJ1-2, with 7 bases identical to TRBD1. Unmatched junction bases numbered 5, after V lost 2 bases and J lost 8 bases. CDR3 length: 13 amino acids. Germline loops: CDR1 KGHSH, CDR2 LQKENI.

The CDR3 loop is CASSASPGQGFGYTF. The CDR3 DNA follows: TGTGCCAGTAGTGCCTCACCGGGACAGGGCTTTGGCTACACCTTC. V and J are TRBV19 and TRBJ1-2; 9 bases agree with TRBD1. CDR3 length: 15 amino acids. CDR1 is LNHDA, CDR2 SQIVND, per germline (reference sequence). V was clipped by 5 bases and J by 7 bases; unmatched bases: 11.

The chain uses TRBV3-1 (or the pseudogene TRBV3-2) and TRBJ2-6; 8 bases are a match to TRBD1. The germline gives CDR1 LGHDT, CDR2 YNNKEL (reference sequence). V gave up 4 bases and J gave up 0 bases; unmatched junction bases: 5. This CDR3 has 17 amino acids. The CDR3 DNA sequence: TGTGCCAGCAGCCTAGGGACAGGACCCTCTGGGGCCAACGTCCTGACTTTC. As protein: CASSLGTGPSGANVLTF.

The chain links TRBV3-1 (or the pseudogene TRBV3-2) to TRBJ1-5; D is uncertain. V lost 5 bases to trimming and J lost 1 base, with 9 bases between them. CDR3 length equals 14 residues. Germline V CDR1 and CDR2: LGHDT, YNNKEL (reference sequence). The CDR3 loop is CASSFGASNQPQHF. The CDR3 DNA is TGTGCCAGCAGCTTCGGAGCAAGCAATCAGCCCCAGCATTTT.

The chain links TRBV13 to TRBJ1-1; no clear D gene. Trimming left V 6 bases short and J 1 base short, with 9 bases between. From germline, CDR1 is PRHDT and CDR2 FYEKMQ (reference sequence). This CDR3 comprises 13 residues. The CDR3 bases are TGTGCCAGCAGTCAAACTCGGAACACTGAAGCTTTCTTT. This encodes CASSQTRNTEAFF. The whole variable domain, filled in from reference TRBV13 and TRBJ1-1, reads AAGVIQSPRHLIKEKRETATLKCYPIPRHDTVYWYQQGPGQDPQFLISFYEKMQSDKGSIPDRFSAQQFSDYHSELNMSSLELGDSALYFCASSQTRNTEAFFGQGTRLTVV.

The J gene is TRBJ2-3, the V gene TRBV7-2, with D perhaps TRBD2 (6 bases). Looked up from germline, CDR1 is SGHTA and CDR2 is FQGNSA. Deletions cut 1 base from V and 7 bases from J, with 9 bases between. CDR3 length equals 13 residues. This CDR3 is CASSLGLAHTQYF. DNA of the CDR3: TGTGCCAGCAGCTTAGGGCTAGCGCATACGCAGTATTTT.

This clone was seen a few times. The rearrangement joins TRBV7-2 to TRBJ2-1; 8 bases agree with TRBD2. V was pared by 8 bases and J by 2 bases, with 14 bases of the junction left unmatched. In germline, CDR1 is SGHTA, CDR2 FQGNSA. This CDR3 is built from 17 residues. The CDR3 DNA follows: TGTGCCAGCGGCACCGGGACTAGGAGGACAACCTACAATGAGCAGTTCTTC. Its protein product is CASGTGTRRTTYNEQFF.